This T cell receptor (beta chain) was recorded in a study of cytomegalovirus exposure and HLA in healthy donors. Researchers ran the PCR with 60 Vbeta and 13 Jbeta primers. Sequenced by immunoSEQ multiplex PCR; TCRdb stores in-frame clones only, minus some. The data contain about 160,000 clones, 80% to 90% of them seen just once; the ten biggest clones take up 1.9%. V was trimmed by 4 bases and J by 1 base, leaving 13 bases between them. Germline V gives CDR1 GTSNPN, CDR2 SVGIG (reference sequence). The CDR3 sequence is 14 residues long. The receptor was isolated from a man younger than 35 in good health and CMV-seronegative. The V call is TRBV30, the J call TRBJ1-1; D not certain. Sequenced material: PBMCs. CDR3 loop: CAWTLADGNTEAFF. CDR3 bases: TGTGCCTGGACTTTAGCCGACGGGAACACTGAAGCTTTCTTT.